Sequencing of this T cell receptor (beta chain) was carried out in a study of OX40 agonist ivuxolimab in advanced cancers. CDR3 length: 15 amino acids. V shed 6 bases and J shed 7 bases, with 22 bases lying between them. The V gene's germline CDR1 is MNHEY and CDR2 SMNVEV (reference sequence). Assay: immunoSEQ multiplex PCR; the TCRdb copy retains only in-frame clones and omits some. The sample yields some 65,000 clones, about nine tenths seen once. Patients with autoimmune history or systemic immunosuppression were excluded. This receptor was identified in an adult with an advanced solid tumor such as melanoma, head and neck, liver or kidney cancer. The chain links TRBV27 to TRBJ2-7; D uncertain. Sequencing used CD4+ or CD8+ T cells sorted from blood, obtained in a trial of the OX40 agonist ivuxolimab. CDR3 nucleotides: TGTGCCAGCAGCCCCGGGTCGAGCCCTAATGAGGAGCAGTACTTC. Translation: CASSPGSSPNEEQYF.